These T cell receptor beta chains were read from a single sample in a study of control samples from healthy donors and cancer patients. Clones were read by immunoSEQ multiplex PCR, and TCRdb kept only the in-frame ones, dropping some. The table lists roughly 170,000 clones, over 85% of them singletons. The sequenced sample consisted of blood. The receptors shown here come from a woman aged 60-70 years in good health. Each CDR3 is given with its conserved first and last residue. The order of the fields is D gene, J gene, clone size, V gene, CDR3 DNA, CDR3 protein. The D gene is left open where the match is weak. Rows give clone size only sometimes, using once, few, many, or a class for an expanded clone.

>-|TRBJ2-5|-|TRBV6-6
TGTGCCAGCAGTTACTCGAGGGGGACCCAGTACTTC
CASSYSRGTQYF
>-|TRBJ2-7|once|TRBV21-1
TGTGCCAGCAGGGGGGTTTGTGTCGGGCAGTTCTACGAGCAGTACTTC
CASRGVCVGQFYEQYF
>TRBD2|TRBJ2-3|-|TRBV4-1
TGCGCCAGCAGCCAAGACCCCGGACTAGCGGGGGGGCTGTGGGTAGATACGCAGTATTTT
CASSQDPGLAGGLWVDTQYF
>TRBD2|TRBJ2-3|-|TRBV3-1/TRBV3-2
TGTGCCAGCAGCCCTCGACTAGCGGGGGGATTAGATACGCAGTATTTT
CASSPRLAGGLDTQYF
>-|TRBJ1-2|-|TRBV12-3/TRBV12-4
TGTGCCAGCAGACAGAGAAACTATGGCTACACCTTC
CASRQRNYGYTF
>-|TRBJ1-1|-|TRBV6-2/TRBV6-3
TGTGCCAGCAGTTGGGGGTCCTCCCCTGGGACGGCTTTCTTT
CASSWGSSPGTAFF
>-|TRBJ2-3|-|TRBV10-3
TGTGCCATCAGTGAAGTGGAATCAGATACGCAGTATTTT
CAISEVESDTQYF
>-|TRBJ1-1|-|TRBV5-1
TGCGCCAGCAGCTTAACAGGGCGGAACACTGAAGCTTTCTTT
CASSLTGRNTEAFF
>-|TRBJ1-1|-|TRBV6-1
TGTGCCAGCAGTGAATTGGCCAACACTGAAGCTTTCTTT
CASSELANTEAFF
>-|TRBJ1-6|-|TRBV6-5
TGTGCCAGCCAGGGTTGGAATTCACCCCTCCACTTT
CASQGWNSPLHF
>-|TRBJ2-7|-|TRBV4-3
TGCGCCAGCAGCCAAGATCGCAGTTGGGTCTACGAGCAGTACTTC
CASSQDRSWVYEQYF
>TRBD1|TRBJ1-3|-|TRBV7-9
TGTGCCAGCAGCCCCAACCTAGGGACAGCGGGAAACACCATATATTTT
CASSPNLGTAGNTIYF
>-|TRBJ1-5|-|TRBV7-2
TGTGCCAGCAGCTTTCAGGGGACTTTAAATCAGCCCCAGCATTTT
CASSFQGTLNQPQHF
>TRBD1|TRBJ2-7|-|TRBV6-6
TGTGCCGTCATTTCGGTCGGACAGGGCAACTACGAGCAGTACTTC
CAVISVGQGNYEQYF
>-|TRBJ1-1|once|TRBV7-2
TGTGCCAGCAGCTTCTTCGGGGGGGCGAACACTGAAGCTTTCTTT
CASSFFGGANTEAFF
>-|TRBJ2-7|-|TRBV7-2
TGTGCCAGCAGCTCTTTATCCTCACTGGAGCAGTACTTC
CASSSLSSLEQYF
>TRBD1|TRBJ2-1|-|TRBV27
TGTGCCAGCAGTAAAACCGACAGGGGAACACGGAATGAGCAGTTCTTC
CASSKTDRGTRNEQFF
>TRBD2|TRBJ2-3|-|TRBV7-2
TGTGCCAGCAGCTCCTCTCTAGCGGGGGCCGGCGATACGCAGTATTTT
CASSSSLAGAGDTQYF